What follows are 13 T cell receptor beta chains derived from one specimen sequenced in a study of blood T cell repertoires in COVID-19. Sequencing was performed with immunoSEQ multiplex PCR; in TCRdb, only in-frame clones are kept and a portion is missing. The repertoire holds 120,000 or so clones, 81% seen once, with about 15% in the top ten. Material for sequencing was peripheral blood. Receptors originate from a man in his thirties or forties with COVID-19, enrolled during active disease.

The J gene is TRBJ2-1, the V gene TRBV7-2, with 11 bases that match TRBD2. Trimming at V came to 5 bases and at J to 7 bases, leaving 10 bases not matched to a gene. The CDR3 length is 16 residues. Germline V gene data show CDR1 as SGHTA and CDR2 as FQGNSA. The CDR3 sequence: CASSQLAGVGWNEQFF. The CDR3 nucleotides are TGTGCCAGCAGCCAACTAGCGGGAGTGGGGTGGAATGAGCAGTTCTTC.

The chain uses TRBV5-4 and TRBJ2-7; 15 nucleotides line up with TRBD2. The CDR3 is 17 residues long. Germline CDR1 is SGHNT and CDR2 is YYREEE (reference sequence). The V segment lost 1 base and the J segment 6 bases; nucleotides outside the gene matches: 8. The DNA of the CDR3 is TGTGCCAGCAGCTTGCCTGGACTAGCGGGAGGGCTAGTCGAGCAGTACTTC. It encodes CASSLPGLAGGLVEQYF.

V usage is TRBV12-3 or TRBV12-4 and J usage is TRBJ2-1, with 8 bases identical to TRBD2. Germline trimming cut 6 bases from V and 7 bases from J; bases unmatched to any gene: 5. There are 13 residues in the CDR3. The CDR3 sequence is CASRGPGGNEQFF. Here the CDR3 DNA reads TGTGCCAGCAGGGGGCCGGGGGGGAATGAGCAGTTCTTC.

V gene TRBV28 combines with J gene TRBJ2-7; 10 bases map to TRBD1. Looked up from germline, CDR1 is MDHEN and CDR2 is SYDVKM. Trimming cost V 9 bases and J 5 bases; bases outside gene matches: 13. There are 15 residues in the CDR3. This CDR3 reads CASHAGTGDIDEQYF. Written as DNA, the CDR3 is TGTGCCAGTCACGCCGGGACAGGGGACATCGACGAGCAGTACTTC.

This clone was detected only a few times. The J gene is TRBJ1-1, the V gene TRBV5-1, with D tentatively TRBD1 (6 bases). The CDR3 covers 15 residues. Germline CDR1 and CDR2: SGHRS and YFSETQ. Trimming shortened V by 4 bases and J by 1 base, and 14 bases separated the two germline ends. The CDR3 coding sequence is TGCGCCAGCAGCCTGGGGATGGGACAGAACACTGAAGCTTTCTTT. Translated, it gives CASSLGMGQNTEAFF.

This clone was seen only a few times. The chain uses TRBV7-9 and TRBJ2-2, with a weak D call TRBD2 (6 bases). The CDR3 loop spans 13 amino acids. Trimming shortened V by 1 base and J by 6 bases, and 6 bases separated the two germline ends. Looked up from germline, CDR1 is SEHNR and CDR2 is FQNEAQ (reference sequence). CDR3 residues: CASSLGGAGELFF. The CDR3 bases are TGTGCCAGCAGCTTAGGCGGGGCCGGGGAGCTGTTTTTT. The full variable domain, its missing parts supplied by reference TRBV7-9 and TRBJ2-2, is DTGVSQNPRHKITKRGQNVTFRCDPISEHNRLYWYRQTLGQGPEFLTYFQNEAQLEKSRLLSDRFSAERPKGSFSTLEIQRTEQGDSAMYLCASSLGGAGELFFGEGSRLTVL.

The chain combines TRBV4-3 with TRBJ1-1; 11 bases line up with TRBD1. The CDR3 is 16 amino acids. V trimming: 4 bases; J trimming: 5 bases; junction bases outside the gene matches: 9. The germline V gene has CDR1 LGHNA and CDR2 YSLEER. Here the CDR3 reads CASSPHTRDRGTEAFF. The CDR3 DNA reads as TGCGCCAGCAGCCCACATACCCGGGACAGGGGGACTGAAGCTTTCTTT.

V is TRBV10-3 and J is TRBJ1-4; 8 bases align to TRBD1. The germline V gene encodes CDR1 ENHRY and CDR2 SYGVKD. This CDR3 contains 15 residues. The junction had 9 bases not matched to a gene; V was cut back by 10 bases and J by 2 bases. DNA of the CDR3: TGTGCCACCACGGACAGGGCGGGCACTAATGAAAAACTGTTTTTT. Amino acids: CATTDRAGTNEKLFF.

The CDR3: CASSTQRGTTYGYTF. The CDR3 DNA reads as TGTGCCAGTAGTACTCAAAGGGGGACCACCTATGGCTACACCTTC. The chain is built from TRBV19 and TRBJ1-2, with D perhaps matching TRBD1 (6 bases). Trimming removed 4 bases at V and 4 bases at J, with 16 bases between. In germline, CDR1 is LNHDA, CDR2 SQIVND (reference sequence). This CDR3 is 15 amino acids long.

This clone was detected only once. The J gene is TRBJ1-6, the V gene TRBV5-1; 8 bases match TRBD1. Germline lookup yields CDR1 SGHRS and CDR2 YFSETQ. The length of the CDR3 is 18 residues. Germline trimming cut 4 bases from V and 10 bases from J; bases unmatched to any gene: 19. Here the CDR3 reads CASSLGGQGALVGSPLHF. DNA of the CDR3: TGCGCCAGCAGCCTCGGTGGGCAGGGGGCGTTAGTTGGATCACCCCTCCACTTT.

The chain links TRBV28 to TRBJ1-2; D not certain. Trimming took 1 base from V and 2 from J, leaving 5 bases between them. The CDR3 is 13 amino acids. Germline-derived CDR1 and CDR2 are MDHEN and SYDVKM. In DNA form, the CDR3 reads TGTGCCAGCAGTTTATCCCCGAACTATGGCTACACCTTC. This codes for CASSLSPNYGYTF.

The chain carries TRBV4-1 and TRBJ2-3, with 7 nucleotides matching TRBD2. Germline-derived CDR1 and CDR2 are MGHRA and YSYEKL. This CDR3 is built from 16 residues. The trim removed 3 bases at V and 5 bases at J, leaving 11 bases unmatched. CDR3 bases: TGCGCCAGCAGCCATCTCCCGGGACTATCTGAAGATACGCAGTATTTT. This gives the protein CASSHLPGLSEDTQYF.

The V gene is TRBV19, the J gene TRBJ2-3; 7 bases map to TRBD1. The CDR3 sequence is 14 residues long. Per germline, CDR1 LNHDA and CDR2 SQIVND (reference sequence). V lost 5 bases to trimming and J lost 4 bases; unmatched junction nucleotides: 6. The chain's CDR3 is CASSRTGWADTQYF. DNA of the CDR3: TGTGCCAGTAGTCGGACAGGTTGGGCAGATACGCAGTATTTT. Complete variable domain (other parts from reference TRBV19 and TRBJ2-3): DGGITQSPKYLFRKEGQNVTLSCEQNLNHDAMYWYRQDPGQGLRLIYYSQIVNDFQKGDIAEGYSVSREKKESFPLTVTSAQKNPTAFYLCASSRTGWADTQYFGPGTRLTVL.